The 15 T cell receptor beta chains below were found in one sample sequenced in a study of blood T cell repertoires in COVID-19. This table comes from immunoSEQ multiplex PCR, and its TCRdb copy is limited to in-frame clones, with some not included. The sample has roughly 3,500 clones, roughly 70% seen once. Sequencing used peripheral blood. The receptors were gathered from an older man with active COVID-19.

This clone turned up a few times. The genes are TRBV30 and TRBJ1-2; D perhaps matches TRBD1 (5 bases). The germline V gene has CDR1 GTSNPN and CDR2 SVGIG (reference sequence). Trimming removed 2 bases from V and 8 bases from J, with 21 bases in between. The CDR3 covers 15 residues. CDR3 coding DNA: TGTGCCTGGAGTCGGAGGAGGGGAAATCTGCGGGGCTACACCTTC. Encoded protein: CAWSRRRGNLRGYTF.

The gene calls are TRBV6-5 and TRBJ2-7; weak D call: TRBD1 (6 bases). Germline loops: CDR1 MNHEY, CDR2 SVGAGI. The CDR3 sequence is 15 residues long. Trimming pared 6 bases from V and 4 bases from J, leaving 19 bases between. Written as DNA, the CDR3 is TGTGCCAGCAGGCCACACAGGGCCGGTGTATACGAGCAGTACTTC. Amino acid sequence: CASRPHRAGVYEQYF.

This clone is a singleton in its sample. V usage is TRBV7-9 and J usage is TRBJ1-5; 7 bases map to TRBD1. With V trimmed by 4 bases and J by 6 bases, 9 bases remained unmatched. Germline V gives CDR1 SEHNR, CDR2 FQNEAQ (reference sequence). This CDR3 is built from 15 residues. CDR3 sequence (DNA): TGTGCCAGCAGCTCCGGACAGGTCGGTGTTCAGCCCCAGCATTTT. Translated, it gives CASSSGQVGVQPQHF.

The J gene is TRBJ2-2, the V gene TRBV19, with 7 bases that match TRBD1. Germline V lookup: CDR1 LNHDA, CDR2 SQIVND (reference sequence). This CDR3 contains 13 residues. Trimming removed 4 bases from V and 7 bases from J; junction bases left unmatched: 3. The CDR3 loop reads CASSKTGVGELFF. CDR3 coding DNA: TGTGCCAGTAGTAAAACAGGGGTCGGGGAGCTGTTTTTT.

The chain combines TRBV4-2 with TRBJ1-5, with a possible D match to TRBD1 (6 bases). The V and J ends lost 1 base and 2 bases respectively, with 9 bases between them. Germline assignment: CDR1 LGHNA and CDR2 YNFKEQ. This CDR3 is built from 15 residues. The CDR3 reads CASSQGQAGNQPQHF. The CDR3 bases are TGTGCCAGCAGCCAAGGACAGGCCGGCAATCAGCCCCAGCATTTT.

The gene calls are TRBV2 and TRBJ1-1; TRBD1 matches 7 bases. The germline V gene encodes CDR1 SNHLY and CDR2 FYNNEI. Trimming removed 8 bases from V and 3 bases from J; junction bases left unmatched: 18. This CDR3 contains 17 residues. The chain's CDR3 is CASLGLGGLVWDTEAFF. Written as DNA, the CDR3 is TGTGCCAGCCTAGGATTAGGGGGCCTAGTTTGGGACACTGAAGCTTTCTTT.

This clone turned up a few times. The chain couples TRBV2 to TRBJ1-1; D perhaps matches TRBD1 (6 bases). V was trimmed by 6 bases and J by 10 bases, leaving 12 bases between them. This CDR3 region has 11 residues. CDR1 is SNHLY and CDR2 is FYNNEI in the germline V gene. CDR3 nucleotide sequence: TGTGCCAGCAGGGAACAGGGTACAGCTTTCTTT. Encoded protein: CASREQGTAFF.

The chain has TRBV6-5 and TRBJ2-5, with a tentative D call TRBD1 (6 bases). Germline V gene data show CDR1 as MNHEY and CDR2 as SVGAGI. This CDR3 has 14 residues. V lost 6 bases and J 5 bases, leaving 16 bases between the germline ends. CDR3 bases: TGTGCCAGCAGACTAACAGGGTTTGGGGAGACCCAGTACTTC. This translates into CASRLTGFGETQYF.

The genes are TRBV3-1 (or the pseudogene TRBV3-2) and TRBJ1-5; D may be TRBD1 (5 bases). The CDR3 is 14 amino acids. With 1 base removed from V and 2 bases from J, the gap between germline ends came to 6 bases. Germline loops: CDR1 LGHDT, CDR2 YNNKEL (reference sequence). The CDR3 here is CASSQGRGNQPQHF. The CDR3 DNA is TGTGCCAGCAGCCAAGGCAGGGGCAATCAGCCCCAGCATTTT.

The DNA of the CDR3 is TGTGCCAGCATGGGGGGGGCCTCCTATGGCTACACCTTC. Its protein is CASMGGASYGYTF. The V and J genes are TRBV27 and TRBJ1-2; the D gene is possibly TRBD1 (6 bases). The CDR3 runs 13 residues. With 7 bases removed from V and 4 bases from J, the gap between germline ends came to 13 bases. Germline V lookup: CDR1 MNHEY, CDR2 SMNVEV (reference sequence).

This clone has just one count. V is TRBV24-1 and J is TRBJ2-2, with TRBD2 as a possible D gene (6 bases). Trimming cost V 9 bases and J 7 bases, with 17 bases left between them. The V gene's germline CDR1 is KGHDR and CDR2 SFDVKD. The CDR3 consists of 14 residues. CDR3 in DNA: TGTGCCACCGCGATCGGGGGTCGGGGCGGGGAGCTGTTTTTT. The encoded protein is CATAIGGRGGELFF.

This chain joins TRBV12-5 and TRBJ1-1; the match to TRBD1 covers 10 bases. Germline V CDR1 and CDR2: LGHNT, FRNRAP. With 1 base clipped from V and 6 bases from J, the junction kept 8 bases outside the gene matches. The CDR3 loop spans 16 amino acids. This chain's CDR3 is CASGLGLGQGEPEAFF. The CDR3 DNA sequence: TGTGCTAGTGGTTTGGGTCTTGGACAGGGGGAACCTGAAGCTTTCTTT.

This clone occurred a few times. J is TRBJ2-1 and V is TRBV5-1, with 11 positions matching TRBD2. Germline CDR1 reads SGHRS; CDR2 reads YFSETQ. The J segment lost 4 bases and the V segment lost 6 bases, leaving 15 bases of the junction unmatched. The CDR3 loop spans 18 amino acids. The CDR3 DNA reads TGCGCCAGCAAGGTGGAGACTAGCGGGAAGACGGGGTACAATGAGCAGTTCTTC. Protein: CASKVETSGKTGYNEQFF.

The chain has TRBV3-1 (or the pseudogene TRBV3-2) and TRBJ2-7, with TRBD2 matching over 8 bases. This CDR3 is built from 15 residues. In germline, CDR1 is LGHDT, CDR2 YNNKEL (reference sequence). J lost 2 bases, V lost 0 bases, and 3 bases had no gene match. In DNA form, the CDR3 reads TGTGCCAGCAGCCAAGAGGGCGGGGGGACCTACGAGCAGTACTTC. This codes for CASSQEGGGTYEQYF.

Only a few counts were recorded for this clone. Written as DNA, the CDR3 is TGTGCCAGCAGCCCCTGGGATGATAGCGGCCGCTCCTACAATGAGCAGTTCTTC. Encoded protein: CASSPWDDSGRSYNEQFF. This chain links TRBV6-2 or TRBV6-3 with TRBJ2-1, with D perhaps TRBD2 (6 bases). Germline CDR1 is MNHEY and CDR2 is SVGEGT. Trimming stripped 6 bases from V and 0 bases from J, with 21 bases between. The CDR3 loop spans 18 amino acids.